The sequence of this T cell receptor (beta chain) was determined in a study of cytomegalovirus exposure and HLA in healthy donors. Study at large: An earlier analysis found fewer than 140 million unique TCR beta sequences from about 190 million T cells.

Concerning this clone itself: Its antigen is currently unknown.

PCR employed 60 Vbeta and 13 Jbeta primers. This table comes from immunoSEQ multiplex PCR, and its TCRdb copy is limited to in-frame clones, with some not included. The repertoire holds around 190,000 clones, with around 80% as singletons. The study, taken as a whole, reports: Sequencing depth roughly uniform across donors was assumed in presence/absence analyses.

The specimen was PBMCs. The origin of this receptor is a man younger than 30 in good health and CMV-seronegative.

CDR3 nucleotides: TGTGCCAGCAGCTTAGCAGCCCTCCCGGGTGGTGAAGCTTTCTTT. Translating gives CASSLAALPGGEAFF. This chain joins TRBV5-6 and TRBJ1-1, with unresolved D. Trimming took 2 bases from V and 7 from J, leaving 18 bases between them. CDR1 and CDR2 from the germline V gene are SGHDT and YYEEEE. The CDR3 contains 15 residues.